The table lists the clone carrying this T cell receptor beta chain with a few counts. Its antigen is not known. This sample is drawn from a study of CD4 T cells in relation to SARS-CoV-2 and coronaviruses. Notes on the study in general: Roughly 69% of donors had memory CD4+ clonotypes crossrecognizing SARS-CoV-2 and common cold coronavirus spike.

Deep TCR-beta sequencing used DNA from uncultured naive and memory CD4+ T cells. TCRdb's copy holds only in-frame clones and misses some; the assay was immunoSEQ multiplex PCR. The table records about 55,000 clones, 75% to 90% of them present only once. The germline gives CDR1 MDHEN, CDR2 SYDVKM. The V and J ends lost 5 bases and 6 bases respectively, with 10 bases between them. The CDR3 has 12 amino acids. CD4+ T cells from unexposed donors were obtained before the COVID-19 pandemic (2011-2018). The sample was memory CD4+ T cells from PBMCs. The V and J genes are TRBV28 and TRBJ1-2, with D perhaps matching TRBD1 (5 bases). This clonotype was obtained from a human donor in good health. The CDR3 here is CASSGSRDGYTF. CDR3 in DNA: TGTGCCAGCAGTGGCAGCAGGGATGGCTACACCTTC.